These T cell receptor beta chains were read from a single sample in a study of spatial heterogeneity in lung cancer. TCRdb reprocessed the 5' RACE reads via MiXCR and lists one record per CDR3 protein. The table lists around 10,000 distinct CDR3 sequences, approximately 5.5% of them singletons, with about 24% in the top ten. The specimen comprised lung tumor tissue, sampled at surgery. The receptors originated from a female donor with early-stage non-small cell lung cancer. Each CDR3 is given with its conserved first and last residue. A D gene is named only where the DNA matches it firmly. Expanded clones are given a class, and other clones once, few, many or no size at all.

j_call: TRBJ1-4
v_call: TRBV7-2
clone_size: many
cdr3_length: 16
d_call: -
cdr3_nt: TGTGCCAGCAGCTTAAATCCCCCAGCAACTAATGAAAAACTGTTTTTT
cdr3_aa: CASSLNPPATNEKLFF

j_call: TRBJ2-5
v_call: TRBV5-1
clone_size: many
cdr3_length: 15
d_call: -
cdr3_nt: TGCGCCAGCAGCTTGGTCGGGGGCCGTCAAGAGACCCAGTACTTC
cdr3_aa: CASSLVGGRQETQYF

j_call: TRBJ1-6
v_call: TRBV7-9
clone_size: many
cdr3_length: 14
d_call: TRBD1
cdr3_nt: TGTGCCAGCAGTACCGACAGGGGAGGATCACCCCTCCACTTT
cdr3_aa: CASSTDRGGSPLHF

j_call: TRBJ1-1
v_call: TRBV7-8
clone_size: many
cdr3_length: 13
d_call: -
cdr3_nt: TGTGCCAGCAGCTTAGGTTCTGTAACTGAAGCTTTCTTT
cdr3_aa: CASSLGSVTEAFF

j_call: TRBJ2-1
v_call: TRBV20-1
clone_size: many
cdr3_length: 15
d_call: TRBD2
cdr3_nt: TGCAGTGCCGATTTCCCTAGCGGCTCCTACAATGAGCAGTTCTTC
cdr3_aa: CSADFPSGSYNEQFF

j_call: TRBJ2-4
v_call: TRBV7-2
clone_size: many
cdr3_length: 11
d_call: -
cdr3_nt: TGTGCCAGCGGCTTGGGAAACATTCAGTACTTC
cdr3_aa: CASGLGNIQYF

j_call: TRBJ2-2
v_call: TRBV12-3/TRBV12-4
clone_size: few
cdr3_length: 14
d_call: TRBD2
cdr3_nt: TGTGCCAGCAGCCAGCGGGAGAACACCGGGGAGCTGTTTTTT
cdr3_aa: CASSQRENTGELFF

j_call: TRBJ1-6
v_call: TRBV25-1
clone_size: many
cdr3_length: 14
d_call: TRBD1
cdr3_nt: TGTGCCAGCAGCCAGACAGGGAGCAATTCACCCCTCCACTTT
cdr3_aa: CASSQTGSNSPLHF

j_call: TRBJ2-5
v_call: TRBV7-3
clone_size: many
cdr3_length: 13
d_call: -
cdr3_nt: TGTGCCAGCAGCTTAACAGGGGGGGAGACCCAGTACTTC
cdr3_aa: CASSLTGGETQYF

j_call: TRBJ2-2
v_call: TRBV5-8
clone_size: medium-sized
cdr3_length: 12
d_call: -
cdr3_nt: TGTGCCAGCAGCCGTAACACCGGGGAGCTGTTTTTT
cdr3_aa: CASSRNTGELFF

j_call: TRBJ2-5
v_call: TRBV5-8
clone_size: many
cdr3_length: 14
d_call: -
cdr3_nt: TGTGCCAGCAGCTTGGGATGGGGCACAGAGACCCAGTACTTC
cdr3_aa: CASSLGWGTETQYF

j_call: TRBJ2-7
v_call: TRBV5-6
clone_size: many
cdr3_length: 15
d_call: TRBD1
cdr3_nt: TGTGCCAGCAGCTTTCTCCAGGGACAGAGCTACGAGCAGTACTTC
cdr3_aa: CASSFLQGQSYEQYF

j_call: TRBJ1-4
v_call: TRBV2
clone_size: many
cdr3_length: 15
d_call: TRBD1
cdr3_nt: TGTGCCAGCAGGGGAACGGGACAGCGTAATGAAAAACTGTTTTTT
cdr3_aa: CASRGTGQRNEKLFF

j_call: TRBJ2-2
v_call: TRBV7-2
clone_size: many
cdr3_length: 16
d_call: -
cdr3_nt: TGTGCCAGCAGCATCGTGGGGGCCGCGAACACCGGGGAGCTGTTTTTT
cdr3_aa: CASSIVGAANTGELFF

j_call: TRBJ1-1
v_call: TRBV27
clone_size: many
cdr3_length: 13
d_call: -
cdr3_nt: TGTGCCAGCAGTTTATTTATGGACACTGAAGCTTTCTTT
cdr3_aa: CASSLFMDTEAFF

j_call: TRBJ1-1
v_call: TRBV29-1
clone_size: medium-sized
cdr3_length: 13
d_call: -
cdr3_nt: TGCAGCGTTGAAGAGGGAGGTAACACTGAAGCTTTCTTT
cdr3_aa: CSVEEGGNTEAFF

j_call: TRBJ1-1
v_call: TRBV18
clone_size: -
cdr3_length: 14
d_call: -
cdr3_nt: TGTGCCAGCTCAGCAAAGACACTGAACACTGAAGCTTTCTTT
cdr3_aa: CASSAKTLNTEAFF

j_call: TRBJ2-1
v_call: TRBV6-9
clone_size: -
cdr3_length: 17
d_call: -
cdr3_nt: TGTGCCAGCAGTTATAAAGCGGGTACGAGCTCCTACAATGAGCAGTTCTTC
cdr3_aa: CASSYKAGTSSYNEQFF

j_call: TRBJ2-7
v_call: TRBV20-1
clone_size: many
cdr3_length: 14
d_call: TRBD1
cdr3_nt: TGCAGTGCTAGCGCACAGGGGTATGCTTACGAGCAGTACTTC
cdr3_aa: CSASAQGYAYEQYF

j_call: TRBJ1-5
v_call: TRBV7-9
clone_size: many
cdr3_length: 15
d_call: -
cdr3_nt: TGTGCCAGCAGCCCCGGGGCGATTAGCAATCAGCCCCAGCATTTT
cdr3_aa: CASSPGAISNQPQHF

j_call: TRBJ1-1
v_call: TRBV12-3/TRBV12-4
clone_size: many
cdr3_length: 11
d_call: -
cdr3_nt: TGTGCCAGCAGTTTAGGAGGGGAAGCTTTCTTT
cdr3_aa: CASSLGGEAFF

j_call: TRBJ1-5
v_call: TRBV6-5
clone_size: many
cdr3_length: 15
d_call: TRBD1
cdr3_nt: TGTGCCACAAGACAGGGGGGGTATAGCAATCAGCCCCAGCATTTT
cdr3_aa: CATRQGGYSNQPQHF

j_call: TRBJ1-2
v_call: TRBV5-1
clone_size: many
cdr3_length: 14
d_call: TRBD1
cdr3_nt: TGCGCCAGCAGTTTGGAGGGGGCAGACTATGGCTACACCTTC
cdr3_aa: CASSLEGADYGYTF

j_call: TRBJ1-4
v_call: TRBV12-3/TRBV12-4
clone_size: many
cdr3_length: 12
d_call: -
cdr3_nt: TGTGCCAGCAGTCTGCCAGGCGAAAAACTGTTTTTT
cdr3_aa: CASSLPGEKLFF

j_call: TRBJ1-3
v_call: TRBV18
clone_size: many
cdr3_length: 15
d_call: -
cdr3_nt: TGTGCCAGCTCACCACCCTCTCCCTCTGGAAACACCATATATTTT
cdr3_aa: CASSPPSPSGNTIYF

j_call: TRBJ2-1
v_call: TRBV5-5
clone_size: many
cdr3_length: 17
d_call: -
cdr3_nt: TGTGCCAGCAGCCCGAGGGACTGGAGAGTGCCCTACAATGAGCAGTTCTTC
cdr3_aa: CASSPRDWRVPYNEQFF

j_call: TRBJ1-1
v_call: TRBV30
clone_size: many
cdr3_length: 11
d_call: -
cdr3_nt: TGTGCCTGGAGTGAGGAGGGACTGGCTTTCTTT
cdr3_aa: CAWSEEGLAFF

j_call: TRBJ2-1
v_call: TRBV7-7
clone_size: many
cdr3_length: 13
d_call: -
cdr3_nt: TGTGCCAGCAGCTTATCAGGGGACAATGAGCAGTTCTTC
cdr3_aa: CASSLSGDNEQFF

j_call: TRBJ2-7
v_call: TRBV19
clone_size: many
cdr3_length: 15
d_call: TRBD1
cdr3_nt: TGTGCCAGTAGTGCACGACCGGGACAGGCTGGCGAGCAGTACTTC
cdr3_aa: CASSARPGQAGEQYF

j_call: TRBJ1-2
v_call: TRBV7-2
clone_size: medium-sized
cdr3_length: 14
d_call: -
cdr3_nt: TGTGCCAGCAGCTTAGAGTTGAGGGATTATGGCTACACCTTC
cdr3_aa: CASSLELRDYGYTF

j_call: TRBJ2-3
v_call: TRBV29-1
clone_size: medium-sized
cdr3_length: 13
d_call: -
cdr3_nt: TGCAGCGTTGCTGTAAAGGGAGCAGATACGCAGTATTTT
cdr3_aa: CSVAVKGADTQYF

j_call: TRBJ2-5
v_call: TRBV7-2
clone_size: many
cdr3_length: 17
d_call: -
cdr3_nt: TGTGCCAGCAGCTTAGGCGGGGTCAGGGGGTACCAAGAGACCCAGTACTTC
cdr3_aa: CASSLGGVRGYQETQYF

j_call: TRBJ1-5
v_call: TRBV4-2
clone_size: medium-sized
cdr3_length: 13
d_call: -
cdr3_nt: TGTGCCAGCAGCCAAGATTCCCGGCAGCCCCAGCATTTT
cdr3_aa: CASSQDSRQPQHF

j_call: TRBJ1-1
v_call: TRBV10-3
clone_size: many
cdr3_length: 14
d_call: TRBD1
cdr3_nt: TGTGCCATCAGCGGACAGGCCTTGAACACTGAAGCTTTCTTT
cdr3_aa: CAISGQALNTEAFF

j_call: TRBJ1-2
v_call: TRBV20-1
clone_size: many
cdr3_length: 16
d_call: TRBD1
cdr3_nt: TGCAGTGCTGTACCCTTGGACAGGGAGCATCGCTATGGCTACACCTTC
cdr3_aa: CSAVPLDREHRYGYTF